A selection of T cell receptor beta chains follows, all from one sample in a study of shared clonotypes between healthy human individuals. Assay: immunoSEQ multiplex PCR; the TCRdb copy retains only in-frame clones and omits some. Of about 1 million clones listed, around 74% are singletons. The material sequenced was memory CD4+ T cells sorted from blood. These receptor sequences come from a young man in good health. Each CDR3 is given with its conserved first and last residue. The order of the fields is V gene, J gene, D gene, clone size, CDR3 DNA, CDR3 protein. The D gene is left open where the match is weak. The size entry is marked missing in some rows and otherwise reads once, few, many or a size class.

>TRBV5-8|TRBJ2-1|TRBD2|NA
TGTGCCAGCAGCTGGACTAGCGGGGGGGACATTTACAATGAGCAGTTCTTC
CASSWTSGGDIYNEQFF
>TRBV28|TRBJ2-1|TRBD1|few
TGTGCCAGCAGTTCCGGACAGGGGAGCTTCTACAATGAGCAGTTCTTC
CASSSGQGSFYNEQFF
>TRBV5-4|TRBJ2-5|NA|NA
TGTGCCAGCAGCTTAATGGCAGGGGAAGAGACCCAGTACTTC
CASSLMAGEETQYF
>TRBV11-2|TRBJ2-3|NA|NA
TGTGCCAGCAGCCCTGACTGGGGGGCAGATACGCAGTATTTT
CASSPDWGADTQYF
>TRBV27|TRBJ2-2|NA|NA
TGTGCCAGCAGGCAAGACAGGTCCTACACCGGGGAGCTGTTTTTT
CASRQDRSYTGELFF
>TRBV6-1|TRBJ1-1|TRBD1|NA
TGTGCCAGCAGCTTCGACAGGGGAACTGAAGCTTTCTTT
CASSFDRGTEAFF
>TRBV2|TRBJ2-7|NA|once
TGTGCCAGCACAGCGCCTTTCTCCTACGAGCAGTACTTC
CASTAPFSYEQYF
>TRBV18|TRBJ2-5|TRBD1|NA
TGTGCCAGCTCACGTTGGACAGGGGGCGACGAGACCCAGTACTTC
CASSRWTGGDETQYF
>TRBV10-3|TRBJ2-2|TRBD2|NA
TGTGCCTCCAGGACTAGCGGGGGGGCGGCCGGGGAGCTGTTTTTT
CASRTSGGAAGELFF
>TRBV5-4|TRBJ1-6|TRBD1|NA
TGTGCCAGCAGCTATGTGACAGGGAATAATTCACCCCTCCACTTT
CASSYVTGNNSPLHF
>TRBV6-5|TRBJ2-7|TRBD1|NA
TGTGCCAGCAGTTACATGACAGGGGCCTCCTACGAGCAGTACTTC
CASSYMTGASYEQYF
>TRBV28|TRBJ1-1|TRBD1|many
TGTGCCAGCATCCTACAGGGGCTAAGAACTGAAGCTTTCTTT
CASILQGLRTEAFF
>TRBV30|TRBJ2-6|TRBD1|NA
TGTGCCTGGAGCCCTGACAGGGGGCTACCCATCAGTGGGGCCAACGTCCTGACTTTC
CAWSPDRGLPISGANVLTF
>TRBV30|TRBJ2-7|TRBD1|NA
TGTGCCTGGAGCCCCTCCGGGACAGGGGTTGGGCAGTACTTC
CAWSPSGTGVGQYF
>TRBV7-9|TRBJ2-5|NA|NA
TGTGCCAGCAGCCCAAGACTCAACCAAGAGACCCAGTACTTC
CASSPRLNQETQYF
>TRBV11-2|TRBJ2-7|NA|NA
TGTGCCAGCAGCTATTGGACGGGCTCCTACGAGCAGTACTTC
CASSYWTGSYEQYF
>TRBV30|TRBJ2-7|NA|NA
TGTGCCTGGAGTGTGAACAGGGGAGGTTACGAGCAGTACTTC
CAWSVNRGGYEQYF
>TRBV13|TRBJ2-7|NA|NA
TGTGCCAGCAGCTTGGGTCCTAAAAGCTACGAGCAGTACTTC
CASSLGPKSYEQYF
>TRBV2|TRBJ1-4|NA|NA
TGTGCCAGCCTACTTCAGGGATTGGGCGAAAAACTGTTTTTT
CASLLQGLGEKLFF
>TRBV6-1|TRBJ1-2|NA|NA
TGTGCCAGCAGTGAAAACTGGGCTAACTATGGCTACACCTTC
CASSENWANYGYTF
>TRBV30|TRBJ2-1|NA|NA
TGTGCCTGGAGTGTACTCCGCGGGCCCTACAATGAGCAGTTCTTC
CAWSVLRGPYNEQFF
>TRBV9|TRBJ2-5|TRBD2|NA
TGTGCCAGCAGCCCCCCGGGAGGGACTCAAGAGACCCAGTACTTC
CASSPPGGTQETQYF
>TRBV19|TRBJ2-7|NA|NA
TGTGCCAGTAGTTTGAGGGACGGGGCCTTCTACGAGCAGTACTTC
CASSLRDGAFYEQYF
>TRBV5-1|TRBJ2-7|TRBD1|few
TGCGCCAGCAGCTTGGTAGAGGGGACAGCTACCTACGAGCAGTACTTC
CASSLVEGTATYEQYF
>TRBV7-2|TRBJ1-5|NA|NA
TGTGCCAGCAGTATAGGAGGGTCGAGTAAGCAGCCCCAGCATTTT
CASSIGGSSKQPQHF
>TRBV5-1|TRBJ2-2|TRBD2|once
TGCGCCAGCAGCTCAGAGGGGCTAGCGGCCATTACCGGGGAGCTGTTTTTT
CASSSEGLAAITGELFF
>TRBV6-6|TRBJ1-2|NA|NA
TGTGCCAGCAGTATACAGATTAGGAATGGCTACACCTTC
CASSIQIRNGYTF
>TRBV11-2|TRBJ2-3|NA|once
TGTGCCAGCAGCCCAAAAGGGACCGGAGTAGATACGCAGTATTTT
CASSPKGTGVDTQYF
>TRBV28|TRBJ1-4|TRBD1|NA
TGTGCCAGCAACACGGACAGGGGGCAGGGGAAACTGTTTTTT
CASNTDRGQGKLFF
>TRBV28|TRBJ1-2|NA|NA
TGTGCCAGCAGCCCGGCAGGGGACCCCGCTAACTATGGCTACACCTTC
CASSPAGDPANYGYTF
>TRBV6-5|TRBJ2-7|NA|NA
TGTGCCAGCAGTTACGGGGGGGCAGGAAGGACCTACGAGCAGTACTTC
CASSYGGAGRTYEQYF
>TRBV7-2|TRBJ2-3|NA|NA
TGTGCCAGCAGCTTAGCGCCGAAGTCCGCTAGCACAGATACGCAGTATTTT
CASSLAPKSASTDTQYF
>TRBV13|TRBJ2-7|NA|NA
TGTGCCAGCAGCCCTTCGGGAGCCTACGAGCAGTACTTC
CASSPSGAYEQYF
>TRBV5-1|TRBJ2-3|NA|NA
TGCGCCAGCAGCTTTTCGAGCGCAGATACGCAGTATTTT
CASSFSSADTQYF
>TRBV5-1|TRBJ1-5|NA|NA
TGCGCCAGCAGCTTGGACAGTTTCAATCAGCCCCAGCATTTT
CASSLDSFNQPQHF
>TRBV7-9|TRBJ1-2|TRBD1|NA
TGTGCCAGCAGCGCCCAGGGGGCAGCTAACTATGGCTACACCTTC
CASSAQGAANYGYTF
>TRBV28|TRBJ1-6|NA|few
TGTGCCAGCAGTTTAGGTAGCCAGGCTCGGTCCCTCCACTTT
CASSLGSQARSLHF
>TRBV27|TRBJ2-7|TRBD1|NA
TGTGCCAGCAGTTTAGAGACAGGGGGGTACGAGCAGTACTTC
CASSLETGGYEQYF
>TRBV6-5|TRBJ2-2|NA|few
TGTGCCAGCAGTTTTAGCGAGAACACCGGGGAGCTGTTTTTT
CASSFSENTGELFF
>TRBV11-3|TRBJ2-7|NA|NA
TGTGCCAGCAGCTTAGGTCGGGGTTCCTACGAGCAGTACTTC
CASSLGRGSYEQYF
>TRBV5-1|TRBJ1-1|TRBD1|NA
TGCGCCAGTTTACCCAGACAGGGGATGAACACTGAAGCTTTCTTT
CASLPRQGMNTEAFF
>TRBV28|TRBJ2-7|NA|NA
TGTGCCAGCAGTCCCCCCCCAGCCTACGAGCAGTACTTC
CASSPPPAYEQYF
>TRBV5-4|TRBJ2-3|NA|NA
TGTGCCAGCAGCTCCTCCGGGCTGACGCGCGCAGATACGCAGTATTTT
CASSSSGLTRADTQYF
>TRBV7-9|TRBJ1-1|NA|NA
TGTGCCAGCAGCTTCAGGGCCGACACTGAAGCTTTCTTT
CASSFRADTEAFF
>TRBV9|TRBJ2-2|TRBD2|few
TGTGCCAGCAGCGCCGACCGGGGACTAGCGGTTGGCGGGGAGCTGTTTTTT
CASSADRGLAVGGELFF
>TRBV19|TRBJ2-1|TRBD1|many
TGTGCCAGTAGCCCCCGGGACAGTATTTACAATGAGCAGTTCTTC
CASSPRDSIYNEQFF
>TRBV7-2|TRBJ2-3|NA|NA
TGTGCCAGCAGCTTATTTGTGGTCCCAGATACGCAGTATTTT
CASSLFVVPDTQYF
>TRBV28|TRBJ1-1|NA|once
TGTGCCAGCAGTTCAAAGGGGGGGAGGACTGAAGCTTTCTTT
CASSSKGGRTEAFF
>TRBV28|TRBJ1-1|TRBD1|few
TGTGCCAGCAGTGTAACAGGACAGGGGGCTTTCTTT
CASSVTGQGAFF
>TRBV28|TRBJ2-1|NA|NA
TGTGCCAGCAGTTTAGGGGTCAATGAGCAGTTCTTC
CASSLGVNEQFF
>TRBV10-3|TRBJ2-5|NA|NA
TGTGCCATCAGTGTAACCGGGAAAGGGGCCCAAGAGACCCAGTACTTC
CAISVTGKGAQETQYF
>TRBV5-8|TRBJ2-7|TRBD1|NA
TGTGCCAGCAGCGCCCGGGACAGGGTACCCTACGAGCAGTACTTC
CASSARDRVPYEQYF
>TRBV6-6|TRBJ2-7|TRBD2|NA
TGTGCCAGCAGTTACACGGGGGGGGAGCAGTACTTC
CASSYTGGEQYF
>TRBV4-1|TRBJ1-3|TRBD1|NA
TGCGCCAGCAGCCAAGTTAGACTAGGGACAGACTCTGGAAACACCATATATTTT
CASSQVRLGTDSGNTIYF
>TRBV30|TRBJ1-6|NA|once
TGTGCCTGGAGGAGGGACCAGGGAATGAATTCACCCCTCCACTTT
CAWRRDQGMNSPLHF